This TCR beta chain was obtained from a study of TIL therapy for anti-PD-1-resistant metastatic lung cancer. CDR3 size: 14 residues. Trimming pared 5 bases from V and 1 base from J, leaving 8 bases between. Germline CDR1 and CDR2: SEHNR and FQNEAQ (reference sequence). The time point was: pre-treatment sample, taken before nivolumab and TIL therapy. The libraries were made with immunoSEQ v3. Survey-level samples got roughly 1.9 million read pairs; deep-level samples got about 4.5-6.5 million. The method was immunoSEQ multiplex PCR; TCRdb's version includes in-frame clones alone and lacks a portion of them. The data contain tens of thousands of clones, around three quarters of them singletons.

This rearrangement joins TRBV7-9 to TRBJ2-2, with a weak D call TRBD1 (6 bases). The sequences come from blood, collected at baseline. The TCR was taken from a woman between 30 and 80 years old with non-small cell lung cancer. CDR3 residues: CASSTGQNTGELFF. The CDR3, as DNA: TGTGCCAGCAGCACGGGACAGAACACCGGGGAGCTGTTTTTT.